These T cell receptor beta chains were read from a single sample in a study of T cell repertoires in cytomegalovirus infection. TCRdb re-derived calls from the reads in MiXCR, one entry per CDR3 protein. The repertoire holds about 360,000 distinct CDR3 sequences, 15% to 20% seen once, with under 9% in the top ten. The source material was PBMCs. The receptor set was obtained from a human donor in good health (CMV status not recorded). Some clones in this sample may be carry-over from other donors' samples. Both conserved end residues are part of each CDR3. The order of the fields is CDR3 protein, CDR3 DNA, V gene, D gene, clone size, J gene. A D gene is named only where the DNA matches it firmly. Clone sizes are given selectively: once, few, many, or a class where the clone is expanded.

CASSLGLTNEKLFF TGTGCCAGCAGCCTGGGGCTCACTAATGAAAAACTGTTTTTT TRBV12-3/TRBV12-4 - many TRBJ1-4
CAIANGQINEQFF TGTGCCATAGCAAATGGACAGATCAATGAGCAGTTCTTC TRBV10-3 - - TRBJ2-1
CASSITASYNEQFF TGTGCCAGTAGTATCACTGCCTCCTACAATGAGCAGTTCTTC TRBV19 - many TRBJ2-1
CASYDNYEQYF TGTGCCAGCTATGATAACTACGAGCAGTACTTC TRBV7-6 - many TRBJ2-7
CASTPTASTDTQYF TGTGCCAGTACCCCGACAGCTAGCACAGATACGCAGTATTTT TRBV19 - - TRBJ2-3
CASSLDNLSSLHF TGCGCCAGCAGCTTGGACAATCTCTCATCCCTCCACTTT TRBV5-1 - - TRBJ1-6
CASSLFAGVNTGELFF TGTGCCAGCAGCTTATTCGCGGGAGTGAACACCGGGGAGCTGTTTTTT TRBV7-2 TRBD2 many TRBJ2-2
CASSITGPDTQYF TGTGCCAGCAGTATAACAGGGCCAGATACGCAGTATTTT TRBV7-6 - many TRBJ2-3
CASSLTSGGANEQFF TGTGCCAGCAGCTTGACTAGCGGGGGGGCCAATGAGCAGTTCTTC TRBV7-2 TRBD2 many TRBJ2-1
CASSYRRDRNTGELFF TGTGCCAGCAGTTACCGCCGGGATAGGAACACCGGGGAGCTGTTTTTT TRBV6-5 - - TRBJ2-2
CSARDVGGEEQYF TGCAGTGCTAGGGACGTGGGTGGAGAGGAGCAGTACTTC TRBV20-1 - - TRBJ2-7
CASSEGGSQYTDTQYF TGTGCCAGCAGCGAGGGGGGTTCGCAGTACACAGATACGCAGTATTTT TRBV9 - - TRBJ2-3
CASSPRRDTNEQFF TGTGCCAGCAGCCCCCGTCGGGATACGAATGAGCAGTTCTTC TRBV2 - few TRBJ2-1
CASSSRGSGREQNPDTQYF TGTGCCAGCAGCTCCCGCGGTAGCGGGAGGGAGCAGAACCCAGATACGCAGTATTTT TRBV7-6 TRBD2 many TRBJ2-3
CASSQDAGGDGYTF TGCGCCAGCAGCCAAGATGCTGGAGGCGATGGCTACACCTTC TRBV4-3 - few TRBJ1-2
CASSSRPGLESYEQYF TGTGCCAGCAGTTCACGCCCGGGACTAGAATCCTACGAGCAGTACTTC TRBV12-3/TRBV12-4 TRBD2 many TRBJ2-7
CASSPTMVGYDGYTF TGTGCCAGCAGCCCGACCATGGTAGGGTACGATGGCTACACCTTC TRBV11-2 - - TRBJ1-2
CASLGNTIYF TGTGCTTCTCTCGGAAACACCATATATTTT TRBV7-2 - many TRBJ1-3
CASRGGGYNEQFF TGTGCCAGCCGGGGCGGGGGATACAATGAGCAGTTCTTC TRBV3-1 TRBD2 many TRBJ2-1
CATSEAGGSDTQYF TGTGCCACCAGTGAAGCAGGGGGCTCAGATACGCAGTATTTT TRBV24-1 TRBD1 many TRBJ2-3
CAWSPGLGRYNEQFF TGTGCCTGGAGCCCTGGACTAGGAAGATACAATGAGCAGTTCTTC TRBV30 TRBD2 - TRBJ2-1
CASSLGAYQPQHF TGTGCCAGCAGCCTGGGCGCGTATCAGCCCCAGCATTTT TRBV7-6 - many TRBJ1-5
CASSYVFNYGYTF TGTGCCAGCAGTTACGTTTTTAACTATGGCTACACCTTC TRBV12-3/TRBV12-4 - - TRBJ1-2
CASSRNRGETQYF TGCGCCAGCAGCCGGAACAGGGGCGAGACCCAGTACTTC TRBV4-1 TRBD1 - TRBJ2-5